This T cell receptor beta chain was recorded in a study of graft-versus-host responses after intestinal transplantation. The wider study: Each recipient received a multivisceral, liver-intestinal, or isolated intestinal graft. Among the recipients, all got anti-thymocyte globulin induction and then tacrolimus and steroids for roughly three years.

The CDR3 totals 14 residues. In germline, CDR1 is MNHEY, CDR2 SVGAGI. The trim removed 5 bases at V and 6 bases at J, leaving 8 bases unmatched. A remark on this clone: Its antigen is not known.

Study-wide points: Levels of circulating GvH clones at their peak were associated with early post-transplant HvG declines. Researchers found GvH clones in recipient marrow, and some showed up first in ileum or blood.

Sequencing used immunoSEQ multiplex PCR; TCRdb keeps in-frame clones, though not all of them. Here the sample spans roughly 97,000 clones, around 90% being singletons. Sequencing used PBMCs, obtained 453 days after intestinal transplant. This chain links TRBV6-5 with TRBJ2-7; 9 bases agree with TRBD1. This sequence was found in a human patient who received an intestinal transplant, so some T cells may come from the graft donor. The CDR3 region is CASSPPGQGPEQYF. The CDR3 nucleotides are TGTGCCAGCAGTCCCCCGGGACAGGGCCCCGAGCAGTACTTC.